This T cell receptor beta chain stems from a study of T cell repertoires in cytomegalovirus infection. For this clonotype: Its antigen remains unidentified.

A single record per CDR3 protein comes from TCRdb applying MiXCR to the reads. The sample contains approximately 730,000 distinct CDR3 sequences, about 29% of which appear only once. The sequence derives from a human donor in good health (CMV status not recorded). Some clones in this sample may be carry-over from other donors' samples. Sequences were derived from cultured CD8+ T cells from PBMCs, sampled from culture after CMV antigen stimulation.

The CDR3 nucleotides are TGTGCCAGCAGCCTCCGACTGGGACGAGAGACCCAGTACTTC. Residues: CASSLRLGRETQYF. The chain employs TRBV13 and TRBJ2-5; D is perhaps TRBD1 or TRBD2 (5 bases each). Per germline, CDR1 PRHDT and CDR2 FYEKMQ (reference sequence). The CDR3 contains 14 residues. V lost 5 bases and J lost 4, with 14 bases in between.